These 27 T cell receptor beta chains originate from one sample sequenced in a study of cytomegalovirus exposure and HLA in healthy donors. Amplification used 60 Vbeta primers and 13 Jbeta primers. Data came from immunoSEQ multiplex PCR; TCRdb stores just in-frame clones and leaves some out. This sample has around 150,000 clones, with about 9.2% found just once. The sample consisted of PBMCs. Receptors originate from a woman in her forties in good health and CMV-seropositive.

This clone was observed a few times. The chain's CDR3 is CASSRADGNEQFF. CDR3 in DNA: TGCGCCAGCAGCCGAGCGGACGGGAATGAGCAGTTCTTC. This chain joins TRBV4-3 and TRBJ2-1; tentative D call: TRBD2 (5 bases). V dropped 4 bases and J dropped 7 bases, with 11 bases sitting between them. The CDR3 sequence is 13 residues long. Germline V lookup: CDR1 LGHNA, CDR2 YSLEER.

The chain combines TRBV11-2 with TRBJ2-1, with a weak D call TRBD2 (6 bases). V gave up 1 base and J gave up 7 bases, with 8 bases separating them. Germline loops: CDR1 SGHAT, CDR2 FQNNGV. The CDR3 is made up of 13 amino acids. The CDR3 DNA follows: TGTGCCAGCAGCTTAGGGAGGGTAAATGAGCAGTTCTTC. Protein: CASSLGRVNEQFF.

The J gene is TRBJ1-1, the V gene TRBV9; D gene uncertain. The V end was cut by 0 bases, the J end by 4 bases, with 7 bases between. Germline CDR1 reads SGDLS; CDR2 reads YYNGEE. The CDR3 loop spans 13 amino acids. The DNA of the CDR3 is TGTGCCAGCAGCGTAGACAGTCGCACTGAAGCTTTCTTT. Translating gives CASSVDSRTEAFF. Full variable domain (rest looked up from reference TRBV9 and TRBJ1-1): DSGVTQTPKHLITATGQRVTLRCSPRSGDLSVYWYQQSLDQGLQFLIQYYNGEERAKGNILERFSAQQFPDLHSELNLSSLELGDSALYFCASSVDSRTEAFFGQGTRLTVV.

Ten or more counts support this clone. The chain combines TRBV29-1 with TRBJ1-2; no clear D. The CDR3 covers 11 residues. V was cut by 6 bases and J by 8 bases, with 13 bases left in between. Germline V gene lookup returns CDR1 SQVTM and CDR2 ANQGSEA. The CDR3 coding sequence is TGCAGCGTGCAAGGAGATAACGGCTACACCTTC. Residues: CSVQGDNGYTF. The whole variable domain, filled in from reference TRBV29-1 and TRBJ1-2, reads SAVISQKPSRDICQRGTSLTIQCQVDSQVTMMFWYRQQPGQSLTLIATANQGSEATYESGFVIDKFPISRPNLTFSTLTVSNMSPEDSSIYLCSVQGDNGYTFGSGTRLTVV.

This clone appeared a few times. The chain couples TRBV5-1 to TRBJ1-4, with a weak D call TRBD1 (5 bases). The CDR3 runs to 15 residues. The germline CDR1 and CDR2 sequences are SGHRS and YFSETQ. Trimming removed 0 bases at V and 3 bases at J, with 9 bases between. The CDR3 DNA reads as TGCGCCAGCAGCTTGGCTGACAGCCCTAATGAAAAACTGTTTTTT. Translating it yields CASSLADSPNEKLFF.

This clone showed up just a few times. CDR3 residues: CASSFRTGGDQPQHF. DNA of the CDR3: TGTGCCAGCAGCTTTCGGACAGGGGGCGATCAGCCCCAGCATTTT. The V and J genes are TRBV7-2 and TRBJ1-5, with 11 bases lining up with TRBD1. The germline V gene has CDR1 SGHTA and CDR2 FQGNSA. This CDR3 contains 15 residues. Losses at the gene ends were 3 bases for V and 5 bases for J; bases not matched to a gene: 3.

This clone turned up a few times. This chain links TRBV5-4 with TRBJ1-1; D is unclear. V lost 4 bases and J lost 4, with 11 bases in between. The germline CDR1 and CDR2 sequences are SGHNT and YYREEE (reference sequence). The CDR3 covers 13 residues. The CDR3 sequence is CASSREGRTEAFF. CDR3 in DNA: TGTGCCAGCAGCCGTGAGGGTCGCACTGAAGCTTTCTTT.

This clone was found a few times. CDR3 nucleotide sequence: TGTGCCAGCTCACCAGGGGGCGGAGGTAACACTGAAGCTTTCTTT. This encodes CASSPGGGGNTEAFF. The J gene is TRBJ1-1, the V gene TRBV18; possibly TRBD1 for D (6 bases). V was clipped by 2 bases and J by 2 bases, with 12 bases between them. The CDR3 runs 15 residues. Per the germline V gene, CDR1 is KGHSH and CDR2 is LQKENI. The variable domain in full, with the rest retrieved from reference TRBV18 and TRBJ1-1, is NAGVMQNPRHLVRRRGQEARLRCSPMKGHSHVYWYRQLPEEGLKFMVYLQKENIIDESGMPKERFSAEFPKEGPSILRIQQVVRGDSAAYFCASSPGGGGNTEAFFGQGTRLTVV.

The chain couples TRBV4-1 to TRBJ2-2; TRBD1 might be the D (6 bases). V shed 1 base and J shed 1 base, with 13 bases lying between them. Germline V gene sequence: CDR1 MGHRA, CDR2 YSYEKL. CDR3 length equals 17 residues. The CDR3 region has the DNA TGCGCCAGCAGCCAAGTTCCCGGGACACTGAACACCGGGGAGCTGTTTTTT. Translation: CASSQVPGTLNTGELFF.

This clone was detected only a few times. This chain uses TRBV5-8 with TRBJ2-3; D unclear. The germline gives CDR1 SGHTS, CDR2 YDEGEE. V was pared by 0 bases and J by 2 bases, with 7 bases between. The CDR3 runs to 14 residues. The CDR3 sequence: CASSLGRFTDTQYF. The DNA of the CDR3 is TGTGCCAGCAGCTTGGGCAGGTTCACAGATACGCAGTATTTT.

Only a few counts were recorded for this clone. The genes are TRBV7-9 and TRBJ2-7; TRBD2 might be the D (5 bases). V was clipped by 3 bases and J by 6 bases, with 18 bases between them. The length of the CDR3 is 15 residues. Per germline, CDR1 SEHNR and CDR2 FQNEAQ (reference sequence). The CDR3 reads CASSLLPAGAAEQYF. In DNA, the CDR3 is TGTGCCAGCAGCTTGCTACCGGCAGGAGCGGCCGAGCAGTACTTC.

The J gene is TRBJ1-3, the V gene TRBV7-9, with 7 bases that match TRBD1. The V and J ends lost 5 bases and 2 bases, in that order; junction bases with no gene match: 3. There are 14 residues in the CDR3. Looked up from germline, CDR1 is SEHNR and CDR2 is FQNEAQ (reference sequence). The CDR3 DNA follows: TGTGCCAGCAGCCAAACAGGGGCTGGAAACACCATATATTTT. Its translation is CASSQTGAGNTIYF.

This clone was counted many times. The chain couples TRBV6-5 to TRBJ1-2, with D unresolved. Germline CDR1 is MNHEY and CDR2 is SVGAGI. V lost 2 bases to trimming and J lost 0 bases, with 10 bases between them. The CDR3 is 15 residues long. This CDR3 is CASSYRVQANYGYTF. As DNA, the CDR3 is TGTGCCAGCAGTTACCGGGTACAAGCTAACTATGGCTACACCTTC.

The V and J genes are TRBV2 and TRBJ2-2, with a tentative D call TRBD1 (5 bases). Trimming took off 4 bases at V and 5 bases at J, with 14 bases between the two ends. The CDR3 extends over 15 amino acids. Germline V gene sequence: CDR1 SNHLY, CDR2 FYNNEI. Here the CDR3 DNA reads TGTGCCAGCAGTGTCGGTAGGGGCTGGACCGGGGAGCTGTTTTTT. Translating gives CASSVGRGWTGELFF.

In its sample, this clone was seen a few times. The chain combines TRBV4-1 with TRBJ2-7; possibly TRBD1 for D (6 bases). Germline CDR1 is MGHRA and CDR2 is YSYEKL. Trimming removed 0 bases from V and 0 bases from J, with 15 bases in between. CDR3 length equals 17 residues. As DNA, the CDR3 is TGCGCCAGCAGCCAAGATCGTGGGACATCGAGCTCCTACGAGCAGTACTTC. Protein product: CASSQDRGTSSSYEQYF.

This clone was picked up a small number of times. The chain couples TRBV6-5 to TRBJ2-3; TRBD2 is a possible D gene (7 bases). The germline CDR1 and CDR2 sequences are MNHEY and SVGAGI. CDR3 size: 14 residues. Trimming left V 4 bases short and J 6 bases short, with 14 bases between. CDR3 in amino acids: CASSFPGGGDTQYF. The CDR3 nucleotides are TGTGCCAGCAGTTTCCCGGGGGGCGGCGATACGCAGTATTTT.

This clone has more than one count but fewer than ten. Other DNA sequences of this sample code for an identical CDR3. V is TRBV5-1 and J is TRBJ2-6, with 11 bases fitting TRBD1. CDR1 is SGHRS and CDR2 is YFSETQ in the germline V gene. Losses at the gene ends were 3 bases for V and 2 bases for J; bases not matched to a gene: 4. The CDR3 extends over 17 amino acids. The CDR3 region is CASSSGTGGAGANVLTF. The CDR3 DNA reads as TGCGCCAGCAGCTCCGGGACAGGGGGTGCTGGGGCCAACGTCCTGACTTTC.

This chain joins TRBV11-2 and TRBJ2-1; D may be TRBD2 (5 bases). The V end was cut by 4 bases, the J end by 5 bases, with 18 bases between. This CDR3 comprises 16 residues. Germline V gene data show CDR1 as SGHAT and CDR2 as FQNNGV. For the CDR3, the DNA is TGTGCCAGCAGCTATCTAGCTCCTTTGAGTGACAATGAGCAGTTCTTC. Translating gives CASSYLAPLSDNEQFF.

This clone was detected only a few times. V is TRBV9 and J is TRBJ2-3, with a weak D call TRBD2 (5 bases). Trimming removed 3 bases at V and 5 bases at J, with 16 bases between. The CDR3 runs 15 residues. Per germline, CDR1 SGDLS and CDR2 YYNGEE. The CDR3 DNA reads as TGTGCCAGCAGCGACGGGCCACTCGGAGGAGATACGCAGTATTTT. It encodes CASSDGPLGGDTQYF.

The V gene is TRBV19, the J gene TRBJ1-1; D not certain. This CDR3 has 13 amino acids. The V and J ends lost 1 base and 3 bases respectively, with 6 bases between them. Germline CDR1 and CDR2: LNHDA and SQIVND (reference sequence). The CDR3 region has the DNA TGTGCCAGTAGTATAGGTATTGACACTGAAGCTTTCTTT. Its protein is CASSIGIDTEAFF.

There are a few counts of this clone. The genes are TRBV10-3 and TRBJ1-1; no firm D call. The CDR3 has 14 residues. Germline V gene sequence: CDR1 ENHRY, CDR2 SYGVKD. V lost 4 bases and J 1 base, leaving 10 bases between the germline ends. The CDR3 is CAISALAENTEAFF. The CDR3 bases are TGTGCCATCAGTGCATTGGCAGAGAACACTGAAGCTTTCTTT.

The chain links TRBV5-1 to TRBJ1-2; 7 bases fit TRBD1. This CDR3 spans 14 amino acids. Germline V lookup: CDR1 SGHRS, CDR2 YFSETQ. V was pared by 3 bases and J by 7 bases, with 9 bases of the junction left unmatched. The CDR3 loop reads CASSSVPGGSGYTF. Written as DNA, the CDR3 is TGCGCCAGCAGCTCGGTGCCAGGGGGAAGTGGCTACACCTTC.

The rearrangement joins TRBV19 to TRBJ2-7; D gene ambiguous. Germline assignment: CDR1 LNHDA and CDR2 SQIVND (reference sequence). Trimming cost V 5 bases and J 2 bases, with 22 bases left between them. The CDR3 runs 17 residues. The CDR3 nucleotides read TGTGCCAGTAGTCCCCGGGTGGCAGCACGAGAACCCTACGAGCAGTACTTC. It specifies CASSPRVAAREPYEQYF. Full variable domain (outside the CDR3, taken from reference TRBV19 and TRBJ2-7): DGGITQSPKYLFRKEGQNVTLSCEQNLNHDAMYWYRQDPGQGLRLIYYSQIVNDFQKGDIAEGYSVSREKKESFPLTVTSAQKNPTAFYLCASSPRVAAREPYEQYFGPGTRLTVT.

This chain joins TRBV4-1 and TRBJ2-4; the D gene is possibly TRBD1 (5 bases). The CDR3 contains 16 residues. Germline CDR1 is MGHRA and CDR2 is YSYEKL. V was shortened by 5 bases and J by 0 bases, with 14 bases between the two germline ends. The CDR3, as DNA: TGCGCCAGCAGCGAATTACAGGAGCTAGCCAAAAACATTCAGTACTTC. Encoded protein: CASSELQELAKNIQYF.

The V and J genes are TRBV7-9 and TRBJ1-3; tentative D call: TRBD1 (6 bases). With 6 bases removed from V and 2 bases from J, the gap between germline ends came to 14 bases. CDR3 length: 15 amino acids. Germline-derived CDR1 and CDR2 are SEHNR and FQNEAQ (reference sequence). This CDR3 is CASRYGGAPGNTIYF. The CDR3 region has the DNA TGTGCCAGCAGATATGGGGGGGCCCCTGGAAACACCATATATTTT.

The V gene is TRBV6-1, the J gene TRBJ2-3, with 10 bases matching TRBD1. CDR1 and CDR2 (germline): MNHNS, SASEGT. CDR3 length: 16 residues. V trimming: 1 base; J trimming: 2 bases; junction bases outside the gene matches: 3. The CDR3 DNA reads TGTGCCAGCAGTGAAGTTGGGACAGGGGCCACAGATACGCAGTATTTT. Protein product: CASSEVGTGATDTQYF.

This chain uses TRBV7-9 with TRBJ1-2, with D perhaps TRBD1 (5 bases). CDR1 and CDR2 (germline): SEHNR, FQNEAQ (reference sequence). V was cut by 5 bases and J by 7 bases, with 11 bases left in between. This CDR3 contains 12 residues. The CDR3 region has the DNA TGTGCCAGCAGCCTTGACCAGGGTGGCTACACCTTC. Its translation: CASSLDQGGYTF. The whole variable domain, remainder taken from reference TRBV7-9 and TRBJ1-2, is DTGVSQNPRHKITKRGQNVTFRCDPISEHNRLYWYRQTLGQGPEFLTYFQNEAQLEKSRLLSDRFSAERPKGSFSTLEIQRTEQGDSAMYLCASSLDQGGYTFGSGTRLTVV.